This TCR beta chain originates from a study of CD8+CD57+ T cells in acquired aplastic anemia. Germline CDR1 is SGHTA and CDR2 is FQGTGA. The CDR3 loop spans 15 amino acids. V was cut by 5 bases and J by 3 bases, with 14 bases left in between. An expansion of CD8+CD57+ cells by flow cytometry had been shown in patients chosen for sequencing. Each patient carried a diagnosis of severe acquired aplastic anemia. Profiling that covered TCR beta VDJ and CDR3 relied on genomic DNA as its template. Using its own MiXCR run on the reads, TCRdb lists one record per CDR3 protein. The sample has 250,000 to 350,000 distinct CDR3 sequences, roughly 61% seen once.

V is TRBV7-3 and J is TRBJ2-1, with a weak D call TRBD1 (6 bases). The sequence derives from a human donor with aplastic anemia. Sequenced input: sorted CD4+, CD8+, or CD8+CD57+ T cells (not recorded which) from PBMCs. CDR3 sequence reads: CASSLPQGIYNEQFF. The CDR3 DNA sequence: TGTGCCAGCAGCCTCCCCCAGGGGATCTACAATGAGCAGTTCTTC. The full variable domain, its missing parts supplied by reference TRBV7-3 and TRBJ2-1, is GAGVSQTPSNKVTEKGKYVELRCDPISGHTALYWYRQSLGQGPEFLIYFQGTGAADDSGLPNDRFFAVRPEGSVSTLKIQRTERGDSAVYLCASSLPQGIYNEQFFGPGTRLTVL.